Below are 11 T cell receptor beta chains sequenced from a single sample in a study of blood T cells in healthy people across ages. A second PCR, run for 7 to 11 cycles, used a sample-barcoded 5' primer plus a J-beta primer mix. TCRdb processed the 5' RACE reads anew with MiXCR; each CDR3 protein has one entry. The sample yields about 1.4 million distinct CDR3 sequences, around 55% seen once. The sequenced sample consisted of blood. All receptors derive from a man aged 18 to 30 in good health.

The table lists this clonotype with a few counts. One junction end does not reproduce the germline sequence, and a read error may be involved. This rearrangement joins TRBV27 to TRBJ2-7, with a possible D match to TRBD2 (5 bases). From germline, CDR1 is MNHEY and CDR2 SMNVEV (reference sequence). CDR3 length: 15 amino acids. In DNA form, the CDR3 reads TGTGCCGGCAGTTCTCCGGGTGTACCTACGGGGGAGCAGTACTTC. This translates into CAGSSPGVPTGEQYF.

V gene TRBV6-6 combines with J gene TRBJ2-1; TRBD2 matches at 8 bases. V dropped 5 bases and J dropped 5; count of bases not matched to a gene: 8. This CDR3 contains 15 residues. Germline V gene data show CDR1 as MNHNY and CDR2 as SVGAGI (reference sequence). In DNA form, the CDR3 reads TGTGCCAGCAGTGGACCTAGCGGGTACAACAATGAGCAGTTCTTC. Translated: CASSGPSGYNNEQFF.

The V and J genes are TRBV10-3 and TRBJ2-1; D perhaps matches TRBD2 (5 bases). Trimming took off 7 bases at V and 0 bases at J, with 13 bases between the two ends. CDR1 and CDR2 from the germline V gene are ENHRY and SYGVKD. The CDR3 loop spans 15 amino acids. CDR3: CAITNSESSYNEQFF. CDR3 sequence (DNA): TGTGCCATCACCAATAGCGAGAGCTCCTACAATGAGCAGTTCTTC.

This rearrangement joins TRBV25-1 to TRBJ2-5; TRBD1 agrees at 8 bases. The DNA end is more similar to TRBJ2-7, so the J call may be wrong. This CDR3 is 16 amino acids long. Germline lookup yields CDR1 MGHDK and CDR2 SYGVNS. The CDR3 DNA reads TGTGCCAGCAGTGACCAACCCCGGGACAGGACCTACGAGCAGTACTTC. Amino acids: CASSDQPRDRTYEQYF.

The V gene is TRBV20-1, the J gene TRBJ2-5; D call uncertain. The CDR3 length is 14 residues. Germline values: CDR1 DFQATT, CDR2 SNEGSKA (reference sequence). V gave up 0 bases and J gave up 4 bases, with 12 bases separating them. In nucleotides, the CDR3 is TGCAGTGCTAGAGATCTCAAGGCCCCAGAGACCCAGTACTTC. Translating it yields CSARDLKAPETQYF.

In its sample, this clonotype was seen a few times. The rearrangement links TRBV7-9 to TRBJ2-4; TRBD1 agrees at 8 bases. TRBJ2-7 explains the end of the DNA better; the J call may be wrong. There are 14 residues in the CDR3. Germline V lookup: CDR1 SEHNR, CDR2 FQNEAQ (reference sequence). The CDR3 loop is CASSADRVVYEQYF. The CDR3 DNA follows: TGTGCCAGCAGCGCGGACAGGGTAGTCTACGAGCAGTACTTC.

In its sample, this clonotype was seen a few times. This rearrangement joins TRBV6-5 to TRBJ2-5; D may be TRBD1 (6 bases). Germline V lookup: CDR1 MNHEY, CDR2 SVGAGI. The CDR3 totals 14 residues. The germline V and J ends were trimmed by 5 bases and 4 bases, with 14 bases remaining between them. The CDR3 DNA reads TGTGCCAGCAGTCCCACAGGGATTGGAGAGACCCAGTACTTC. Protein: CASSPTGIGETQYF.

The CDR3 DNA sequence: TGCAGTACCCGGGGGAAACAAGGCTCCGCCTACGAGCAGTACTTC. Translated: CSTRGKQGSAYEQYF. The chain links TRBV20-1 to TRBJ2-7, with D tentatively TRBD2 (6 bases). The V end lost 8 bases, the J end lost 2 bases, and 22 bases lay between the germline ends. Germline V gives CDR1 DFQATT, CDR2 SNEGSKA (reference sequence). The CDR3 loop spans 15 amino acids.

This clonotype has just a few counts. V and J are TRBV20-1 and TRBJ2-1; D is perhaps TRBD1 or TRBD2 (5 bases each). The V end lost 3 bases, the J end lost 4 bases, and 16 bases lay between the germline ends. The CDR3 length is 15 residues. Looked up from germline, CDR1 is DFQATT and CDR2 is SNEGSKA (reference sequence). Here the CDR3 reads CSASVLGEWYNEQFF. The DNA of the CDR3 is TGCAGTGCTAGTGTATTGGGGGAGTGGTACAATGAGCAGTTCTTC.

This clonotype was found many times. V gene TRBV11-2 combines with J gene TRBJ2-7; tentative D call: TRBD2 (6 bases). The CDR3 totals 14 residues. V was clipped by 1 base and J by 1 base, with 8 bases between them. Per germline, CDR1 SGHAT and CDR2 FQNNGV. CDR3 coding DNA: TGTGCCAGCAGCTTAGGTAGCGGTTCCTACGAGCAGTACTTC. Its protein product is CASSLGSGSYEQYF.

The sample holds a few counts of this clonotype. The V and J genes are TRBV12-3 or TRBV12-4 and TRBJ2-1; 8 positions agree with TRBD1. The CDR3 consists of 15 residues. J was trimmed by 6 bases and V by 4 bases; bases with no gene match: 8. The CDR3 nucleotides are TGTGCCAGCAGTTCATGGCAGGGGGCCGGCAATGAGCAGTTCTTC. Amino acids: CASSSWQGAGNEQFF.